This T cell receptor beta chain derives from a study of cytotoxic CD8 clonotypes in ibrutinib-treated CLL. Study-level points and caveats: Higher circulating CD8+ T-cell counts strongly accompanied higher baseline clonality, above age-matched healthy donors.

The CDR3 covers 15 residues. Germline V lookup: CDR1 LGHNA, CDR2 YNFKEQ. V was pared by 0 bases and J by 6 bases, with 11 bases between. Method: immunoSEQ multiplex PCR; TCRdb's copy keeps in-frame clones and lacks some. The data show approximately 300,000 clones, around four fifths seen once. Concerning this clone itself: Its matching antigen is unknown.

Sample: PBMCs, taken before ibrutinib treatment. The chain carries TRBV4-2 and TRBJ2-2; D ambiguous. The TCR sequence derives from a human donor with chronic lymphocytic leukemia. DNA for the CDR3: TGTGCCAGCAGCCAAGATCCAGTAGAGGCCGGGGAGCTGTTTTTT. Its translation is CASSQDPVEAGELFF.